Listed here are 9 T cell receptor beta chains from one sample, sequenced in a study of STAT5B mutations in CD4+ large granular lymphocyte leukemia. The assay was immunoSEQ multiplex PCR, and TCRdb's table has in-frame clones only and misses some. The table lists fewer than 30,000 clones, around 80% of them singletons. The sample was CD4+ T cells from blood buffy coats. The receptors originated from a human donor in good health.

V gene TRBV27 combines with J gene TRBJ2-1, with 11 bases that match TRBD2. Germline V lookup: CDR1 MNHEY, CDR2 SMNVEV (reference sequence). J gave up 7 bases and V 5 bases, and 4 bases lay outside the gene matches. The CDR3 totals 14 residues. The CDR3 loop reads CASSTSGRSNEQFF. The CDR3 bases are TGTGCCAGCAGTACTAGCGGGAGATCAAATGAGCAGTTCTTC.

The V gene is TRBV30, the J gene TRBJ1-3; D is ambiguous. CDR3 length: 16 amino acids. V was cut by 0 bases and J by 2 bases, with 14 bases left in between. The germline CDR1 and CDR2 sequences are GTSNPN and SVGIG (reference sequence). The CDR3 bases are TGTGCCTGGAGTGTACCACGTGGGTACCCTGGAAACACCATATATTTT. This encodes CAWSVPRGYPGNTIYF.

V is TRBV25-1 and J is TRBJ2-2, with 11 positions matching TRBD1. In germline, CDR1 is MGHDK, CDR2 SYGVNS. Trimming removed 1 base from V and 7 bases from J; junction bases left unmatched: 8. The CDR3 spans 17 residues. In nucleotides, the CDR3 is TGTGCCAGCAGTGAATCAGGGACAGGGGGATTCGGCGGGGAGCTGTTTTTT. This translates into CASSESGTGGFGGELFF.

The V call is TRBV21-1, the J call TRBJ1-5. TRBV21-1 represents a pseudogene. The CDR3 is made up of 15 amino acids. The CDR3 region is CASSKVGERSQPQHF. The CDR3 DNA reads as TGTGCCAGCAGCAAAGTGGGGGAGCGAAGCCAGCCCCAGCATTTT.

This chain links TRBV7-7 with TRBJ2-7; D possibly matches TRBD1 or TRBD2 (5 bases each). The CDR3 loop spans 15 amino acids. V lost 1 base, J lost 5 bases, and 15 bases lay in between. The germline gives CDR1 SSHAT, CDR2 FNYEAQ (reference sequence). CDR3 DNA sequence: TGTGCCAGCAGCTTAGATCCCGGGACCCCGGACGAGCAGTACTTC. This codes for CASSLDPGTPDEQYF.

The chain employs TRBV6-5 and TRBJ1-2; 7 bases are shared with TRBD1. CDR1 MNHEY and CDR2 SVGAGI come from the germline V gene. This CDR3 comprises 14 residues. V trimming: 7 bases; J trimming: 2 bases; junction bases outside the gene matches: 7. CDR3 sequence: CASTKGARNYGYTF. For the CDR3, the DNA is TGTGCCAGCACCAAGGGGGCGAGGAACTATGGCTACACCTTC.

The rearrangement joins TRBV5-1 to TRBJ1-1; D not certain. The CDR3 covers 13 residues. V lost 2 bases to trimming and J lost 8 bases, with 13 bases between them. Germline V gene lookup returns CDR1 SGHRS and CDR2 YFSETQ. CDR3 protein: CASSFLPGGEAFF. DNA of the CDR3: TGCGCCAGCAGCTTCCTACCCGGAGGGGAAGCTTTCTTT.

The chain joins TRBV5-1 to TRBJ2-3; D is unclear. V was pared by 0 bases and J by 4 bases, with 6 bases between. This CDR3 is 13 amino acids long. Looked up from germline, CDR1 is SGHRS and CDR2 is YFSETQ. CDR3 in amino acids: CASSLALADTQYF. The CDR3 DNA sequence: TGCGCCAGCAGCTTGGCGCTAGCAGATACGCAGTATTTT. Together with reference TRBV5-1 and TRBJ2-3, the CDR3 gives the full variable domain: KAGVTQTPRYLIKTRGQQVTLSCSPISGHRSVSWYQQTPGQGLQFLFEYFSETQRNKGNFPGRFSGRQFSNSRSEMNVSTLELGDSALYLCASSLALADTQYFGPGTRLTVL.

This chain links TRBV9 with TRBJ2-1, with TRBD2 identical over 7 bases. The length of the CDR3 is 16 residues. CDR1 is SGDLS and CDR2 is YYNGEE in the germline V gene. With V trimmed by 0 bases and J by 8 bases, 11 bases remained unmatched. CDR3 in DNA: TGTGCCAGCAGCGTAGGGGGGGGACTGGCGATACATGAGCAGTTCTTC. Translating it yields CASSVGGGLAIHEQFF.